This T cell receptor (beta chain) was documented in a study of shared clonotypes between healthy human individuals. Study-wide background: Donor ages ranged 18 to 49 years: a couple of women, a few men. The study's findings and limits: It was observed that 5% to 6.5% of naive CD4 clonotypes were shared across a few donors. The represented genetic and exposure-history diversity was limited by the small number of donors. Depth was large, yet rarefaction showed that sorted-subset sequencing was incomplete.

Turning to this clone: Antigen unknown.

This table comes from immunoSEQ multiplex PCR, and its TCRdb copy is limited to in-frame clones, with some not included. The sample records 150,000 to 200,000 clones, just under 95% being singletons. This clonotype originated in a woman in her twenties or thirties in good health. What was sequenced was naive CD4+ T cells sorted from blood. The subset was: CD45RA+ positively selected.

CDR3 loop: CASSIPRSSRGELFF. CDR3 DNA sequence: TGTGCCAGTAGTATTCCCCGGAGCAGCAGGGGGGAGCTGTTTTTT. The V gene is TRBV19, the J gene TRBJ2-2; no firm D call. The CDR3 is made up of 15 amino acids. Germline loops: CDR1 LNHDA, CDR2 SQIVND (reference sequence). Trimming stripped 3 bases from V and 8 bases from J, with 16 bases between.